A single sample is the source of the 13 T cell receptor beta chains below, sequenced in a study of blood T cell repertoires in COVID-19. Clones were read by immunoSEQ multiplex PCR, and TCRdb kept only the in-frame ones, dropping some. The sample carries some 320,000 clones, nearly 90% recorded once. Material: peripheral blood. These receptors were collected from a woman in her thirties with COVID-19, enrolled during active disease.

V and J are TRBV5-6 and TRBJ1-2; D unresolved. Looked up from germline, CDR1 is SGHDT and CDR2 is YYEEEE. With 6 bases removed from V and 3 bases from J, the gap between germline ends came to 9 bases. The CDR3 has 12 amino acids. The CDR3 DNA follows: TGTGCCAGCACCCGGGTTGACTATGGCTACACCTTC. The encoded protein is CASTRVDYGYTF.

The chain employs TRBV29-1 and TRBJ1-1, with D perhaps matching TRBD1 (6 bases). Germline V CDR1 and CDR2: SQVTM, ANQGSEA. The CDR3 sequence is 12 residues long. Trimming removed 5 bases at V and 11 bases at J, with 18 bases between. The CDR3: CSVWGHRDEAFF. The CDR3 DNA is TGCAGCGTTTGGGGGCACCGGGACGAGGCTTTCTTT. Together with reference TRBV29-1 and TRBJ1-1, the CDR3 gives the full variable domain: SAVISQKPSRDICQRGTSLTIQCQVDSQVTMMFWYRQQPGQSLTLIATANQGSEATYESGFVIDKFPISRPNLTFSTLTVSNMSPEDSSIYLCSVWGHRDEAFFGQGTRLTVV.

This chain links TRBV28 with TRBJ2-7; weak D call: TRBD1 (6 bases). CDR1 is MDHEN, CDR2 SYDVKM, per germline. The CDR3 contains 15 residues. V dropped 8 bases and J dropped 1 base, with 18 bases sitting between them. CDR3 protein: CASCLQGLQSYEQYF. DNA of the CDR3: TGTGCCAGCTGCTTACAGGGATTGCAGTCCTACGAGCAGTACTTC.

This clone was seen a single time. The chain carries TRBV5-1 and TRBJ1-5; D ambiguous. The germline V gene encodes CDR1 SGHRS and CDR2 YFSETQ. The ends were cut back, 0 bases at V and 7 bases at J, with 8 bases in the middle. The CDR3 has 13 residues. CDR3 amino acids: CASSLARGQPQHF. CDR3 nucleotides: TGCGCCAGCAGCTTGGCCAGAGGGCAGCCCCAGCATTTT.

This clone was recorded only once. The rearrangement uses TRBV9 and TRBJ2-1; 16 bases agree with TRBD2. With 2 bases clipped from V and 4 bases from J, the junction kept 0 bases outside the gene matches. The V gene's germline CDR1 is SGDLS and CDR2 YYNGEE. The CDR3 spans 16 residues. CDR3 protein: CASSVGLAGGYNEQFF. CDR3 nucleotides: TGTGCCAGCAGCGTGGGACTAGCGGGGGGGTACAATGAGCAGTTCTTC.

Written as DNA, the CDR3 is TGTGCCAGCAGCGAAAGGCGGCACCTTGCGGATACGCAGTATTTT. Amino acid sequence: CASSERRHLADTQYF. V is TRBV13 and J is TRBJ2-3; D gene unclear. Germline CDR1 reads PRHDT; CDR2 reads FYEKMQ (reference sequence). CDR3 length: 15 amino acids. Trimming pared 5 bases from V and 6 bases from J, leaving 18 bases between. Together with reference TRBV13 and TRBJ2-3, the CDR3 gives the full variable domain: AAGVIQSPRHLIKEKRETATLKCYPIPRHDTVYWYQQGPGQDPQFLISFYEKMQSDKGSIPDRFSAQQFSDYHSELNMSSLELGDSALYFCASSERRHLADTQYFGPGTRLTVL.

The V call is TRBV10-3, the J call TRBJ1-4; TRBD1 agrees at 10 bases. CDR3 size: 17 residues. After removal of 0 bases from V and 5 bases from J, the junction contained 6 bases not matched to a gene. Germline CDR1 is ENHRY and CDR2 is SYGVKD. The CDR3 sequence: CAISESMTGGRNEKLFF. Here the CDR3 DNA reads TGTGCCATCAGTGAGTCGATGACAGGGGGCAGAAATGAAAAACTGTTTTTT.

This clone was recorded a few times. This sequence joins TRBV11-2 and TRBJ1-5; D ambiguous. The CDR3 has 14 residues. The germline V gene has CDR1 SGHAT and CDR2 FQNNGV. The V end was cut by 5 bases, the J end by 0 bases, with 8 bases between. The CDR3 DNA is TGTGCCAGCAGCCCCAGGTATAGCAATCAGCCCCAGCATTTT. Protein: CASSPRYSNQPQHF.

The chain links TRBV6-5 to TRBJ1-1; D possibly corresponds to TRBD1 (5 bases). From germline, CDR1 is MNHEY and CDR2 SVGAGI. The CDR3 covers 13 residues. The V end lost 2 bases, the J end lost 3 bases, and 7 bases lay between the germline ends. The CDR3 nucleotides are TGTGCCAGCAGTTACGGGGCGCACACTGAAGCTTTCTTT. Translation: CASSYGAHTEAFF.

The chain uses TRBV3-1 (or the pseudogene TRBV3-2) and TRBJ1-3; D is perhaps TRBD1 (5 bases). The CDR3 is made up of 16 amino acids. Trimming stripped 0 bases from V and 0 bases from J, with 9 bases between. Germline V gene lookup returns CDR1 LGHDT and CDR2 YNNKEL (reference sequence). The CDR3 loop reads CASSQDWRGSGNTIYF. The CDR3 bases are TGTGCCAGCAGCCAAGATTGGAGGGGCTCTGGAAACACCATATATTTT.

This chain links TRBV11-3 with TRBJ1-3; a weak D match, TRBD1 (5 bases). The CDR3 consists of 19 residues. The V end lost 0 bases, the J end lost 0 bases, and 18 bases lay between the germline ends. Looked up from germline, CDR1 is SGHNT and CDR2 is YENEEA. CDR3 in DNA: TGTGCCAGCAGCTTAGATAATATGGGGCGCCGTTCCTCTGGAAACACCATATATTTT. Its translation: CASSLDNMGRRSSGNTIYF.

The chain combines TRBV6-2 or TRBV6-3 with TRBJ2-7, with TRBD2 matching over 12 bases. Per germline, CDR1 MNHEY and CDR2 SVGEGT. V lost 4 bases to trimming and J lost 1 base; unmatched junction nucleotides: 8. CDR3 length equals 17 residues. CDR3 sequence: CASSSLAGGPGSYEQYF. In nucleotides, the CDR3 is TGTGCCAGCAGTTCACTAGCGGGGGGCCCGGGATCCTACGAGCAGTACTTC.

The chain recombines TRBV6-5 with TRBJ1-1; the match to TRBD1 covers 8 bases. Germline V lookup: CDR1 MNHEY, CDR2 SVGAGI. Losses at the gene ends were 6 bases for V and 2 bases for J; bases not matched to a gene: 5. This CDR3 region has 14 residues. In DNA, the CDR3 is TGTGCCAGCAGAGGACAGGGATTCAACACTGAAGCTTTCTTT. Encoded protein: CASRGQGFNTEAFF.